A single sample is the source of the 19 T cell receptor beta chains below, sequenced in a study of blood T cell repertoires in COVID-19. Using immunoSEQ multiplex PCR, the repertoire was profiled, and TCRdb retains in-frame clones only, with some absent. Found here are over 100,000 clones, 75% to 90% of them singletons; the top ten hold approximately 19%. Sequenced: peripheral blood. These TCRs come from a human donor with acute or convalescent COVID-19. The donor label of this sample is uncertain.

The chain links TRBV7-8 to TRBJ2-5; TRBD2 aligns across 9 bases. Germline V gives CDR1 SGHVS, CDR2 FQNEAQ. The CDR3 runs 17 residues. After removal of 3 bases from V and 1 base from J, the junction contained 9 bases not matched to a gene. CDR3 in DNA: TGTGCCAGCAGCTTCGCGGGGGGGCCTTTTACCCAAGAGACCCAGTACTTC. Translation: CASSFAGGPFTQETQYF. Full variable domain (missing parts from reference TRBV7-8 and TRBJ2-5): GAGVSQSPRYKVAKRGQDVALRCDPISGHVSLFWYQQALGQGPEFLTYFQNEAQLDKSGLPSDRFFAERPEGSVSTLKIQRTQQEDSAVYLCASSFAGGPFTQETQYFGPGTRLLVL.

V is TRBV6-2 or TRBV6-3 and J is TRBJ2-1; 14 bases agree with TRBD2. Germline V gives CDR1 MNHEY, CDR2 SVGEGT. V lost 2 bases and J lost 6; bases outside the gene matches: 15. The CDR3 sequence is 20 residues long. This CDR3 is CASSYPKGLAGGSSGNEQFF. The CDR3 nucleotides read TGTGCCAGCAGTTACCCAAAAGGACTAGCGGGAGGCAGTTCTGGCAATGAGCAGTTCTTC.

This clone was seen more than once but under ten times. The chain is built from TRBV28 and TRBJ2-7, with 8 bases fitting TRBD1. V shed 5 bases, J shed 4 bases, and the junction held 4 bases outside the gene matches. The CDR3 has 13 amino acids. The germline V gene encodes CDR1 MDHEN and CDR2 SYDVKM. CDR3 nucleotide sequence: TGTGCCAGCAGTCCGGGGACAGGTTACGAGCAGTACTTC. This encodes CASSPGTGYEQYF.

This chain joins TRBV10-3 and TRBJ2-5; TRBD1 might be the D (5 bases). The germline V gene has CDR1 ENHRY and CDR2 SYGVKD. Trimming pared 3 bases from V and 1 base from J, leaving 6 bases between. The CDR3 has 13 amino acids. The CDR3 DNA reads as TGTGCCATCAGTGACCAGGGCCAAGAGACCCAGTACTTC. Encoded protein: CAISDQGQETQYF.

CDR3 region: CASSQEPLAGAAYNEQFF. As DNA, the CDR3 is TGCGCCAGCAGCCAAGAGCCTCTAGCGGGAGCGGCCTACAATGAGCAGTTCTTC. The V call is TRBV4-3, the J call TRBJ2-1, with 10 positions matching TRBD2. The CDR3 runs 18 residues. CDR1 and CDR2 (germline): LGHNA, YSLEER. Germline trimming cut 0 bases from V and 2 bases from J; bases unmatched to any gene: 7.

The chain links TRBV7-9 to TRBJ2-5, with TRBD2 matching 14 bases. With 11 bases clipped from V and 3 bases from J, the junction kept 2 bases outside the gene matches. Per germline, CDR1 SEHNR and CDR2 FQNEAQ (reference sequence). CDR3 size: 13 residues. The CDR3 loop reads CAGTSGGKETQYF. In DNA form, the CDR3 reads TGTGCCGGGACTAGCGGGGGAAAAGAGACCCAGTACTTC.

The chain uses TRBV6-1 and TRBJ1-1; D remains ambiguous. The V and J ends lost 2 bases and 4 bases respectively, with 8 bases between them. CDR1 is MNHNS, CDR2 SASEGT, per germline. The CDR3 runs to 13 residues. The chain's CDR3 is CASSELATTEAFF. Written as DNA, the CDR3 is TGTGCCAGCAGTGAATTGGCAACCACTGAAGCTTTCTTT.

The chain recombines TRBV7-8 with TRBJ2-3; D perhaps matches TRBD2 (5 bases). The CDR3 runs 15 residues. Looked up from germline, CDR1 is SGHVS and CDR2 is FQNEAQ. The V gene lost 5 bases and the J gene lost 5 bases, with 17 bases spanning the gap. DNA of the CDR3: TGTGCCAGCAGCCTCCGGGAACAGACCTTAGATACGCAGTATTTT. Its protein product is CASSLREQTLDTQYF.

The V gene is TRBV7-9, the J gene TRBJ1-4; maybe TRBD1 (5 bases). Germline CDR1 SEHNR, CDR2 FQNEAQ (reference sequence). Trimming removed 1 base from V and 0 bases from J, with 12 bases in between. This CDR3 spans 17 amino acids. The CDR3 sequence is CASSLGAQGTTNEKLFF. The CDR3 DNA reads as TGTGCCAGCAGCTTAGGGGCCCAGGGTACAACTAATGAAAAACTGTTTTTT.

The chain joins TRBV5-1 to TRBJ2-6, with D hard to call. Germline loops: CDR1 SGHRS, CDR2 YFSETQ. The V end lost 1 base, the J end lost 1 base, and 9 bases lay between the germline ends. This CDR3 comprises 16 residues. The CDR3 DNA sequence: TGCGCCAGCAGCTTGTGGGCAGTTTCTGGGGCCAACGTCCTGACTTTC. Residues: CASSLWAVSGANVLTF.

Only one count was recorded for this clone. J is TRBJ2-5 and V is TRBV10-3, with 7 bases matching TRBD2. Germline loops: CDR1 ENHRY, CDR2 SYGVKD. V trimming: 3 bases; J trimming: 2 bases; junction bases outside the gene matches: 3. There are 14 residues in the CDR3. CDR3 residues: CAISEAGKQETQYF. CDR3 DNA sequence: TGTGCCATCAGTGAAGCGGGAAAACAAGAGACCCAGTACTTC.

The sample holds one count of this clone. CDR3 residues: CASSEGQVTEAFF. The CDR3, as DNA: TGTGCCAGCAGCGAAGGACAGGTCACTGAAGCTTTCTTT. This chain uses TRBV7-8 with TRBJ1-1; TRBD1 matches 7 bases. Germline CDR1 is SGHVS and CDR2 is FQNEAQ. V shed 5 bases, J shed 4 bases, and the junction held 4 bases outside the gene matches. The CDR3 runs 13 residues. Complete variable domain (other parts from reference TRBV7-8 and TRBJ1-1): GAGVSQSPRYKVAKRGQDVALRCDPISGHVSLFWYQQALGQGPEFLTYFQNEAQLDKSGLPSDRFFAERPEGSVSTLKIQRTQQEDSAVYLCASSEGQVTEAFFGQGTRLTVV.

This chain links TRBV14 with TRBJ2-7; D gene ambiguous. Germline CDR1 is SGHDN and CDR2 is FVKESK. V gave up 5 bases and J gave up 1 base, with 12 bases separating them. This CDR3 region has 14 residues. CDR3 sequence (DNA): TGTGCCAGCAGCGCACAAGGCGGTTCCTACGAGCAGTACTTC. Translating it yields CASSAQGGSYEQYF.

This chain uses TRBV19 with TRBJ1-1; 8 bases line up with TRBD1. The CDR3 runs to 14 residues. The J segment lost 5 bases and the V segment lost 3 bases, leaving 5 bases of the junction unmatched. CDR1 and CDR2 (germline): LNHDA, SQIVND (reference sequence). This CDR3 is CASSIGQGSTEAFF. The CDR3 DNA reads TGTGCCAGTAGTATTGGACAGGGTTCGACTGAAGCTTTCTTT.

The gene calls are TRBV29-1 and TRBJ1-2; D gene uncertain. The CDR3 runs 10 residues. CDR1 SQVTM and CDR2 ANQGSEA come from the germline V gene. Trimming cost V 3 bases and J 12 bases, with 11 bases left between them. Here the CDR3 reads CSVEAGEHTF. For the CDR3, the DNA is TGCAGCGTTGAGGCGGGAGAGCACACCTTC. The full variable domain, completed using reference TRBV29-1 and TRBJ1-2, is SAVISQKPSRDICQRGTSLTIQCQVDSQVTMMFWYRQQPGQSLTLIATANQGSEATYESGFVIDKFPISRPNLTFSTLTVSNMSPEDSSIYLCSVEAGEHTFGSGTRLTVV.

This chain links TRBV18 with TRBJ2-7; D call uncertain. This CDR3 comprises 12 residues. The germline V and J ends were trimmed by 3 bases and 2 bases, with 5 bases remaining between them. Germline CDR1 KGHSH, CDR2 LQKENI. CDR3 protein: CASSPAAYEQYF. In nucleotides, the CDR3 is TGTGCCAGCTCACCGGCGGCCTACGAGCAGTACTTC.

The chain combines TRBV6-6 with TRBJ1-3; 8 bases fit TRBD1. With 10 bases clipped from V and 1 base from J, the junction kept 6 bases outside the gene matches. The CDR3 contains 14 residues. Per the germline V gene, CDR1 is MNHNY and CDR2 is SVGAGI (reference sequence). Here the CDR3 reads CATQTGGSGNTIYF. The CDR3 bases are TGTGCCACTCAAACAGGGGGGTCTGGAAACACCATATATTTT.

The V and J genes are TRBV25-1 and TRBJ1-5; the match to TRBD1 covers 9 bases. The CDR3 spans 14 residues. Germline CDR1 reads MGHDK; CDR2 reads SYGVNS. V lost 8 bases and J lost 5; bases outside the gene matches: 7. As DNA, the CDR3 is TGTGCCAGCCGGGGACAGGGAAGCGATCAGCCCCAGCATTTT. It codes for CASRGQGSDQPQHF.

The chain employs TRBV5-4 and TRBJ1-6; 7 positions agree with TRBD1. Looked up from germline, CDR1 is SGHNT and CDR2 is YYREEE (reference sequence). This CDR3 has 15 residues. The ends lost 4 bases at V and 3 bases at J; junction bases unmatched: 4. The CDR3 DNA reads TGTGCCAGCAGCACAGGACAGGACTATAATTCACCCCTCCACTTT. It is translated as CASSTGQDYNSPLHF.